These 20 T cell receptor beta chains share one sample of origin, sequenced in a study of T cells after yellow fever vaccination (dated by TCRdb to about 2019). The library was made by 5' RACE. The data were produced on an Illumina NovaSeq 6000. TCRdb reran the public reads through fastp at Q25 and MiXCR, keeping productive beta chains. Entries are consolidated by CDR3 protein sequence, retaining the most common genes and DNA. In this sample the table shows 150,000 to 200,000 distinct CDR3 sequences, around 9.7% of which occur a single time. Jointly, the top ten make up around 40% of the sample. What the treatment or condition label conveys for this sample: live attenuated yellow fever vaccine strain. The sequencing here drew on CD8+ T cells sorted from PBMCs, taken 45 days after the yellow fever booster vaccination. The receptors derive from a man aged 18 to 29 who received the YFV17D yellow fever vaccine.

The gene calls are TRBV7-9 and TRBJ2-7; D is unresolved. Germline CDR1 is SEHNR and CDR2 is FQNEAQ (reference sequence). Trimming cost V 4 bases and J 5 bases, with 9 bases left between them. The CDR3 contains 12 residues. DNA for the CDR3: TGTGCCAGCAGCTCATTTTCGGACGAGCAGTACGTC. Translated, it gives CASSSFSDEQYV.

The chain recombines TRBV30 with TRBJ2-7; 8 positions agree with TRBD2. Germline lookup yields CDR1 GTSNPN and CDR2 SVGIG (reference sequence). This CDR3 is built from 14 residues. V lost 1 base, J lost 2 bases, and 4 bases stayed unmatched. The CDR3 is CAWSGVGLAYEQYF. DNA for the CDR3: TGTGCCTGGAGTGGAGTGGGACTAGCCTACGAGCAGTACTTC.

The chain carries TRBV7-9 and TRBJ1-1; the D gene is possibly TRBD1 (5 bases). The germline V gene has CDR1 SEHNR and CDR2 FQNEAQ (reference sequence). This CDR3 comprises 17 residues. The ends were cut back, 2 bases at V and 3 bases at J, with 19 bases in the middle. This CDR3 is CASSLNLGLGVDTEAFF. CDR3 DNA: TGTGCCAGCAGCTTAAACTTGGGGTTGGGGGTGGACACTGAAGCTTTCTTT.

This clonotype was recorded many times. This CDR3 reads CASSPGPLAKEDNEQFF. The CDR3, as DNA: TGTGCCAGCAGCCCAGGGCCCCTAGCAAAAGAAGACAATGAGCAGTTCTTC. This chain joins TRBV11-2 and TRBJ2-1, with D perhaps being TRBD1 or TRBD2 (5 bases each). Germline values: CDR1 SGHAT, CDR2 FQNNGV. Trimming pared 5 bases from V and 5 bases from J, leaving 22 bases between. CDR3 length: 17 amino acids.

As DNA, the CDR3 is TGTGCCAGCAGTTACTTGACAGGGAATGAGCAGTTCTTC. Translated, it gives CASSYLTGNEQFF. V usage is TRBV6-5 and J usage is TRBJ2-1; 7 bases map to TRBD1. V lost 1 base to trimming and J lost 7 bases; unmatched junction nucleotides: 1. The length of the CDR3 is 13 residues. Per the germline V gene, CDR1 is MNHEY and CDR2 is SVGAGI.

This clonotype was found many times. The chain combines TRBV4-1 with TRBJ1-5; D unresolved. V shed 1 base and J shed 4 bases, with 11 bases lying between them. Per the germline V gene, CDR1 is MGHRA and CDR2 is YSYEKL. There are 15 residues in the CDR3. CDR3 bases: TGCGCCAGCAGCCAAGTGGGCAGCCCAAATCAGCCCCAGCATTTT. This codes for CASSQVGSPNQPQHF.

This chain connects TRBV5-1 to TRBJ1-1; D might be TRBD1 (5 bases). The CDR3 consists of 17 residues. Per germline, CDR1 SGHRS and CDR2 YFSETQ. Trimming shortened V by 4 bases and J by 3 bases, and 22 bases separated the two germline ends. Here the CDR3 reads CASSPPRSGGVDTEAFF. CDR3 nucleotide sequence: TGCGCCAGCAGCCCACCCAGGTCGGGGGGGGTGGACACTGAAGCTTTCTTT.

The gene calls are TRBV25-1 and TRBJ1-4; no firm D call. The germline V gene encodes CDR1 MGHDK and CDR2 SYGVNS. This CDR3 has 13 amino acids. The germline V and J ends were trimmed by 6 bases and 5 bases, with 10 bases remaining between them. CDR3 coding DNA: TGTGCCAGCAGCCGGGGAGGGAATGAAAAACTGTTTTTT. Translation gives CASSRGGNEKLFF.

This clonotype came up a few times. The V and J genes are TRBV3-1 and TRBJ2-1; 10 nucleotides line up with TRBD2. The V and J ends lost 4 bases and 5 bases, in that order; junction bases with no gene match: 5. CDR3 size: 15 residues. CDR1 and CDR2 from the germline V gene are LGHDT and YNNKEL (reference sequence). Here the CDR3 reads CASSLRSGGNNEQFF. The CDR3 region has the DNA TGTGCCAGCAGCCTACGTAGCGGGGGGAACAATGAGCAGTTCTTC.

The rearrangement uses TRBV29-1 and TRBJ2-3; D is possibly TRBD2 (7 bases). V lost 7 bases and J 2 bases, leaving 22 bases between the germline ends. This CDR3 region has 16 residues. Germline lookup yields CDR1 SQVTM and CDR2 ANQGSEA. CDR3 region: CSDRSGWRGLTDTQYF. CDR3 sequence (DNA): TGCAGCGACCGATCCGGGTGGCGGGGGCTCACAGATACGCAGTATTTT.

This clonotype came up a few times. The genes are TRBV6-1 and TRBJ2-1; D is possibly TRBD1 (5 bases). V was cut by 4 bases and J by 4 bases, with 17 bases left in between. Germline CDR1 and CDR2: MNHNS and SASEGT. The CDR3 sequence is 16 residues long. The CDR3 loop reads CASSVGLQGKYNEQFF. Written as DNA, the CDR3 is TGTGCCAGCAGTGTGGGGCTCCAGGGAAAATACAATGAGCAGTTCTTC.

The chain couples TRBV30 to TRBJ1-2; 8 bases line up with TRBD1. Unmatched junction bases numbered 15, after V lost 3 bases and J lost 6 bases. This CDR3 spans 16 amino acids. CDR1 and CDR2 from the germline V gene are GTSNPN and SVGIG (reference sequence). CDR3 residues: CAWRAHRTGSLDGYTF. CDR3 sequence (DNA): TGTGCCTGGAGGGCCCACCGGACAGGGTCTTTGGATGGCTACACCTTC.

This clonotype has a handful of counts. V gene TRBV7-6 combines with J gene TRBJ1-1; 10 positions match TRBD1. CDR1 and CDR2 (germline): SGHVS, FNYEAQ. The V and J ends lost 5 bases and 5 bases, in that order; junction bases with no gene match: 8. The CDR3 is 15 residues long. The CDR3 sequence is CASSPGQGRWTEAFF. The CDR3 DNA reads TGTGCCAGCAGCCCGGGACAGGGGCGGTGGACTGAAGCTTTCTTT.

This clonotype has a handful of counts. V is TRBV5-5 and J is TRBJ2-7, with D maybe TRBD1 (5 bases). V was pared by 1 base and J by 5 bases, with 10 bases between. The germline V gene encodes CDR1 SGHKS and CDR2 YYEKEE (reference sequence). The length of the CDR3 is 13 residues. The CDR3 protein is CASSLTGIDEQYV. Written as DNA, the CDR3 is TGTGCCAGCAGCTTGACAGGTATCGACGAGCAGTACGTC.

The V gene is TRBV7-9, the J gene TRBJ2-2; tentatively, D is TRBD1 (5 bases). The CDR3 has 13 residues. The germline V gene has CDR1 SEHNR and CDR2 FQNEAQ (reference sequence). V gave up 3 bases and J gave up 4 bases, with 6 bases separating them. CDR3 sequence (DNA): TGTGCCAGCAGCTTCCAGGGCACCGGGGAGCTGTTTTTT. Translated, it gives CASSFQGTGELFF.

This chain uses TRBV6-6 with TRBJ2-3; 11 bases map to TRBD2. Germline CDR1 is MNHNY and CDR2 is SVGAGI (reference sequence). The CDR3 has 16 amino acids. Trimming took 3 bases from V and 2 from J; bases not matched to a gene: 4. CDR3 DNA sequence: TGTGCCAGCAGTTATCTAGCGGGGGGTCACACAGATACGCAGTATTTT. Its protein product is CASSYLAGGHTDTQYF.

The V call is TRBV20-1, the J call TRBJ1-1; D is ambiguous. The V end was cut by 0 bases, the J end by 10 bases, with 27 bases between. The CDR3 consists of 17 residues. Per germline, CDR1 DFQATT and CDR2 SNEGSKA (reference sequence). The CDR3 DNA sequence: TGCAGTGCTAGAGATCTGGAAGACCTCAGCACGGTTGCAAGAGCTTTCTTT. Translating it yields CSARDLEDLSTVARAFF.

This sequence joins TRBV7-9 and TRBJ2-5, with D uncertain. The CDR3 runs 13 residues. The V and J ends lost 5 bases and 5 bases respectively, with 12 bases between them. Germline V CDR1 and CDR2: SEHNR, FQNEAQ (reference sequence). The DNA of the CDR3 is TGTGCCAGCAGCGCGACAAAAGCTGAGACCCAGTACTTC. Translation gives CASSATKAETQYF.

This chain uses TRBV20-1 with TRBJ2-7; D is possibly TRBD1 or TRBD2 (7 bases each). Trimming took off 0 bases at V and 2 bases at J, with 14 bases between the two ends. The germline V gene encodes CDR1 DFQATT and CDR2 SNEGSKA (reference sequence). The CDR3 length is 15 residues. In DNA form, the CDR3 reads TGCAGTGCTAGAGAACAGCAGGGGGGGGCCTACGAGCAGTACTTC. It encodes CSAREQQGGAYEQYF.

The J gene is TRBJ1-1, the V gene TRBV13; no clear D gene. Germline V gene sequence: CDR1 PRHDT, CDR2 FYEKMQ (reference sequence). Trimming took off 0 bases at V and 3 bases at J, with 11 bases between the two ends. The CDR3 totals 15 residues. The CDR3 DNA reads TGTGCCAGCAGCTTAGGGTCCGGGGAGTACACTGAAGCTTTCTTT. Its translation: CASSLGSGEYTEAFF.